These 10 T cell receptor beta chains came from one sample sequenced in a study of CD8 T cells in ankylosing spondylitis (dated by TCRdb to about 2017). Libraries were prepared through 5' RACE. Reads for this sample came from an Illumina HiSeq 2500. TCRdb trimmed public reads at Q25 via fastp, called clones via MiXCR and kept in-frame beta chains. Identical CDR3 protein sequences are pooled into one entry, listed with their most common genes and DNA. The table for this sample lists about 140,000 distinct CDR3 sequences; roughly 8.4% of them were counted only once. The top ten constitute roughly 8% of the sample. Sample: synovial fluid, either unsorted or a sorted T cell fraction (not recorded which). These receptors were collected from a male donor with ankylosing spondylitis.

This clonotype has a count of ten or more. The gene calls are TRBV6-1 and TRBJ2-7, with D possibly being TRBD1 or TRBD2 (6 bases each). The length of the CDR3 is 14 residues. Germline values: CDR1 MNHNS, CDR2 SASEGT. Trimming cost V 7 bases and J 1 base, with 14 bases left between them. CDR3 bases: TGTGCCAGCATCAGGGGACTCCCATCCTACGAGCAGTACTTC. Amino acid sequence: CASIRGLPSYEQYF.

This clonotype was observed at least ten times. Written as DNA, the CDR3 is TGTGCCAGCAGTTCCAGGGAGGACCAGCCCCAGCATTTT. Protein product: CASSSREDQPQHF. This chain connects TRBV6-5 to TRBJ1-5, with D possibly TRBD1 on 5 matching bases. This CDR3 contains 13 residues. With 4 bases removed from V and 7 bases from J, the gap between germline ends came to 11 bases. The germline V gene encodes CDR1 MNHEY and CDR2 SVGAGI.

This clonotype appeared a few times. The chain recombines TRBV7-9 with TRBJ1-6; D not resolved. The length of the CDR3 is 14 residues. With 3 bases removed from V and 8 bases from J, the gap between germline ends came to 11 bases. Germline V lookup: CDR1 SEHNR, CDR2 FQNEAQ (reference sequence). The CDR3 DNA reads as TGTGCCAGCAGCTTGCGAGTAGCGGATTCACCCCTCCACTTT. Its translation is CASSLRVADSPLHF.

This clonotype was seen at least ten times. V is TRBV11-1 and J is TRBJ1-1; D is unclear. This CDR3 contains 14 residues. Trimming took 3 bases from V and 1 from J, leaving 9 bases between them. Germline assignment: CDR1 SGHAT and CDR2 FQDESV (reference sequence). The CDR3 region is CASSFQESNTEAFF. The CDR3 bases are TGTGCCAGCAGCTTCCAGGAGTCGAACACTGAAGCTTTCTTT. Looking up the rest from reference TRBV11-1 and TRBJ1-1 gives the full variable domain: EAEVAQSPRYKITEKSQAVAFWCDPISGHATLYWYRQILGQGPELLVQFQDESVVDDSQLPKDRFSAERLKGVDSTLKIQPAELGDSAMYLCASSFQESNTEAFFGQGTRLTVV.

This clonotype showed up just a few times. The chain employs TRBV20-1 and TRBJ1-2; 7 positions match TRBD1. J was trimmed by 4 bases and V by 0 bases; bases with no gene match: 5. The CDR3 is made up of 14 amino acids. Germline assignment: CDR1 DFQATT and CDR2 SNEGSKA (reference sequence). The CDR3 sequence: CSARDRRDSYGYTF. The CDR3 DNA sequence: TGCAGTGCTAGAGACCGCCGGGACAGCTATGGCTACACCTTC.

This chain connects TRBV7-2 to TRBJ2-1, with D perhaps being TRBD1 or TRBD2 (5 bases each). The germline V and J ends were trimmed by 3 bases and 2 bases, with 8 bases remaining between them. The V gene's germline CDR1 is SGHTA and CDR2 FQGNSA. The CDR3 has 14 amino acids. The CDR3 is CASSLGTTYNEQFF. The CDR3 bases are TGTGCCAGCAGCTTGGGGACCACCTACAATGAGCAGTTCTTC.

This chain uses TRBV9 with TRBJ2-7; 10 bases map to TRBD1. The CDR3 runs to 13 residues. Germline CDR1 and CDR2: SGDLS and YYNGEE. J lost 5 bases, V lost 4 bases, and 3 bases had no gene match. The DNA for the CDR3 is TGTGCCAGCAGCTGGGACAGGGGCGACGAGCAGTACTTC. Protein sequence: CASSWDRGDEQYF.

This clonotype has at least ten counts. The chain joins TRBV12-3 or TRBV12-4 to TRBJ2-7; 9 positions agree with TRBD1. The CDR3 runs to 15 residues. With 7 bases clipped from V and 4 bases from J, the junction kept 11 bases outside the gene matches. CDR3 bases: TGTGCCAGCACTGCCGGGGACAGGGAGTTATACGAGCAGTACTTC. Protein: CASTAGDRELYEQYF.

The rearrangement joins TRBV29-1 to TRBJ2-1; 14 nucleotides match TRBD2. Losses at the gene ends were 0 bases for V and 12 bases for J; bases not matched to a gene: 7. CDR3 length equals 15 residues. Germline V gives CDR1 SQVTM, CDR2 ANQGSEA. CDR3 protein: CSVEESTSGGAGQFF. The DNA for the CDR3 is TGCAGCGTTGAAGAGTCGACTAGCGGGGGGGCCGGGCAGTTCTTC.

There are a few counts of this clonotype. The rearrangement joins TRBV20-1 to TRBJ1-6; a possible D gene is TRBD1 (6 bases). V was shortened by 8 bases and J by 8 bases, with 16 bases between the two germline ends. This CDR3 comprises 13 residues. Germline V lookup: CDR1 DFQATT, CDR2 SNEGSKA (reference sequence). The CDR3 nucleotides are TGCAGTCCACAGGGAGGATTTTATTCACCCCTCCACTTT. Protein product: CSPQGGFYSPLHF.